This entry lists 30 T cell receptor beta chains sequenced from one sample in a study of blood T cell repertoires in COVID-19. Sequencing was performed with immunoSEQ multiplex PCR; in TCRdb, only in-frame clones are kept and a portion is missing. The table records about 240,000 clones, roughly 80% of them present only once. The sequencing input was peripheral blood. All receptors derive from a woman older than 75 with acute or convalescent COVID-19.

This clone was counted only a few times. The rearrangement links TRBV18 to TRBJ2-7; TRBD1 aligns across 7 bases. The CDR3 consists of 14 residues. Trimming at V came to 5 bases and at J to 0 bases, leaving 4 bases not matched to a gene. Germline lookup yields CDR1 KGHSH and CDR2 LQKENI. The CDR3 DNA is TGTGCCAGCTCAGCCGGGACAGCCTCCTACGAGCAGTACTTC. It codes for CASSAGTASYEQYF.

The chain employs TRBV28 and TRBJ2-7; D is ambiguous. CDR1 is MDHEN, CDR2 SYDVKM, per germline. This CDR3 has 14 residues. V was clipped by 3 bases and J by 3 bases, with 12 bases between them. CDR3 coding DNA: TGTGCCAGCAGTTTGGGCAGATCCCTCTACGAGCAGTACTTC. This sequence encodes CASSLGRSLYEQYF.

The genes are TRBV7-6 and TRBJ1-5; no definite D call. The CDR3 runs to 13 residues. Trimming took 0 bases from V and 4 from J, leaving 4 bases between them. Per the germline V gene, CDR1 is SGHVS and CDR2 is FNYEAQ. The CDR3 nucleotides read TGTGCCAGCAGCTTAGCTTCAAATCAGCCCCAGCATTTT. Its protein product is CASSLASNQPQHF.

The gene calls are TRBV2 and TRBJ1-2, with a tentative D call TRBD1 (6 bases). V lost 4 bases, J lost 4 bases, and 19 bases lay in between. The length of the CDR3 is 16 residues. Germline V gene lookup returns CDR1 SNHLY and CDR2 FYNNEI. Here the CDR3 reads CASSVPRGGVGYGYTF. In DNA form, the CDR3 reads TGTGCCAGCAGTGTGCCTCGGGGGGGCGTCGGCTATGGCTACACCTTC.

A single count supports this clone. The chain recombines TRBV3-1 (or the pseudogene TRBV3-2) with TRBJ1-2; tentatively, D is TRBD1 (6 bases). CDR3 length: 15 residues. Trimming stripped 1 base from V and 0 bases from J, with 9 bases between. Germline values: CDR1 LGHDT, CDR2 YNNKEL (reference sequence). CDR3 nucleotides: TGTGCCAGCAGCCAAGGGGCAGGGGCTAACTATGGCTACACCTTC. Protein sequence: CASSQGAGANYGYTF.

The CDR3: CASSLRGANTGELFF. For the CDR3, the DNA is TGTGCCAGCAGTCTCCGGGGGGCAAACACCGGGGAGCTGTTTTTT. The gene calls are TRBV27 and TRBJ2-2; a weak D match, TRBD2 (7 bases). This CDR3 is built from 15 residues. Germline CDR1 is MNHEY and CDR2 is SMNVEV (reference sequence). With 5 bases removed from V and 2 bases from J, the gap between germline ends came to 12 bases.

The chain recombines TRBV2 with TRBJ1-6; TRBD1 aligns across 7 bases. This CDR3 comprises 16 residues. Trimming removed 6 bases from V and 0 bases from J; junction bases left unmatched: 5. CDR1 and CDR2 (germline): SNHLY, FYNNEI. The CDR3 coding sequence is TGTGCCAGCAGGCCGGGACAGAGCTCCTATAATTCACCCCTCCACTTT. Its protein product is CASRPGQSSYNSPLHF.

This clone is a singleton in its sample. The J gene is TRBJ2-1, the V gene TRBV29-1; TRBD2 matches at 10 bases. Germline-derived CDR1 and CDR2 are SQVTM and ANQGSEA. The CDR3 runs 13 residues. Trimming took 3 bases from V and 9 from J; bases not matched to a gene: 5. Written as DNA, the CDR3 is TGCAGCGTTGATAAGCGGGGGGGCCGTGAGCAGTTCTTC. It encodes CSVDKRGGREQFF.

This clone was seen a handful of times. CDR3 loop: CASSVVQNSPLHF. The CDR3 nucleotides are TGTGCCAGCAGCGTAGTTCAAAATTCACCCCTCCACTTT. This rearrangement joins TRBV9 to TRBJ1-6; D gene ambiguous. V was pared by 0 bases and J by 7 bases, with 5 bases between. Germline CDR1 is SGDLS and CDR2 is YYNGEE. The CDR3 covers 13 residues.

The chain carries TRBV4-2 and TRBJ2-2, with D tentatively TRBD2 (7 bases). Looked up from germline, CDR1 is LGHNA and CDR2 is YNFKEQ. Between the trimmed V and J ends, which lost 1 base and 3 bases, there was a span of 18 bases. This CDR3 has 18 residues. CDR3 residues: CASSQGVGGGPDTGELFF. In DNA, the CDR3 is TGTGCCAGCAGCCAAGGGGTTGGCGGGGGCCCCGACACCGGGGAGCTGTTTTTT.

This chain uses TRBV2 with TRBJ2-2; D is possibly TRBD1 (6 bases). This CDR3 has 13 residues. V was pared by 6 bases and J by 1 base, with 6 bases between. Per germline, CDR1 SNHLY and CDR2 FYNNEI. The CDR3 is CASSRGNTGELFF. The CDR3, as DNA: TGTGCCAGCAGCAGGGGGAACACCGGGGAGCTGTTTTTT.

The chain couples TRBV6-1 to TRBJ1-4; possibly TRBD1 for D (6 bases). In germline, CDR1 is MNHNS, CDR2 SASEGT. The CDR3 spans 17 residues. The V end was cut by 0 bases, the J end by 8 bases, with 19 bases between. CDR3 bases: TGTGCCAGCAGTGAAGCGAGTGGACAGCTGGGGGGGGAAAAACTGTTTTTT. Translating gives CASSEASGQLGGEKLFF.

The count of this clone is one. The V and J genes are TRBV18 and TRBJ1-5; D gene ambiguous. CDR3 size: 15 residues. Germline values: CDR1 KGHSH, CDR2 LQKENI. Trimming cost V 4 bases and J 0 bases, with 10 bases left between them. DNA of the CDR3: TGTGCCAGCTCACAACAGCAGGATAGCAATCAGCCCCAGCATTTT. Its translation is CASSQQQDSNQPQHF.

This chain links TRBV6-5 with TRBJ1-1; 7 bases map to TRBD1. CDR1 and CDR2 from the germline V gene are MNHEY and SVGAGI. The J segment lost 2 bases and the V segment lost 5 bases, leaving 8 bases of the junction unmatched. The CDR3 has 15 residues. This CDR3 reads CASSPPRDSNTEAFF. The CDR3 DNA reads TGTGCCAGCAGTCCGCCCCGGGACAGCAACACTGAAGCTTTCTTT.

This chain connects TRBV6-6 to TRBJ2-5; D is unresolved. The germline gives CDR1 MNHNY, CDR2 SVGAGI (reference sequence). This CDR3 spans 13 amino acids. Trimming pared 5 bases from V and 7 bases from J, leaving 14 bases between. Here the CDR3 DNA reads TGTGCCAGCAGTCCTTTGAGCCGTGGGACCCAGTACTTC. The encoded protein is CASSPLSRGTQYF.

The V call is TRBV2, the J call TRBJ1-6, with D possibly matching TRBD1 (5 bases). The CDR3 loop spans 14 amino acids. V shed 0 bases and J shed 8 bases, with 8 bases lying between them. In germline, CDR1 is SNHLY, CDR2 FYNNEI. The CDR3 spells CASSEAKGYSPLHF. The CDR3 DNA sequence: TGTGCCAGCAGTGAAGCGAAGGGGTATTCACCCCTCCACTTT.

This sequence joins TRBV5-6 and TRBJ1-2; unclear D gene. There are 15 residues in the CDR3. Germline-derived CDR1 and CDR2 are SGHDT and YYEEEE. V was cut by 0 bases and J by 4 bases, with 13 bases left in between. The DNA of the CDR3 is TGTGCCAGCAGCTTGGCCGTTTCGTTATCCTATGGCTACACCTTC. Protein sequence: CASSLAVSLSYGYTF. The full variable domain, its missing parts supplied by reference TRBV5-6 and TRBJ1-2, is DAGVTQSPTHLIKTRGQQVTLRCSPKSGHDTVSWYQQALGQGPQFIFQYYEEEERQRGNFPDRFSGHQFPNYSSELNVNALLLGDSALYLCASSLAVSLSYGYTFGSGTRLTVV.

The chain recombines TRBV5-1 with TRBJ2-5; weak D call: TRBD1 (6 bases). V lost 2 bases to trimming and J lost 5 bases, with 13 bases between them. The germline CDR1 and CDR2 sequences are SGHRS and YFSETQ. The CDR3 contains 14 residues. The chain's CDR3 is CASSFGRGTETQYF. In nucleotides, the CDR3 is TGCGCCAGCAGCTTTGGTAGGGGGACCGAGACCCAGTACTTC. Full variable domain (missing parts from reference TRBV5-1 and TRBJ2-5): KAGVTQTPRYLIKTRGQQVTLSCSPISGHRSVSWYQQTPGQGLQFLFEYFSETQRNKGNFPGRFSGRQFSNSRSEMNVSTLELGDSALYLCASSFGRGTETQYFGPGTRLLVL.

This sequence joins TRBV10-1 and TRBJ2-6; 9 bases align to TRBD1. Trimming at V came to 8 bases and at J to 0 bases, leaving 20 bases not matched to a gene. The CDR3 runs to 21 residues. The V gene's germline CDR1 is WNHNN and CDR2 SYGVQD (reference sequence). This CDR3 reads CASLITPGQGTSSSGANVLTF. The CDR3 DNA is TGCGCCAGCCTTATAACTCCGGGACAGGGCACCTCGAGCTCTGGGGCCAACGTCCTGACTTTC.

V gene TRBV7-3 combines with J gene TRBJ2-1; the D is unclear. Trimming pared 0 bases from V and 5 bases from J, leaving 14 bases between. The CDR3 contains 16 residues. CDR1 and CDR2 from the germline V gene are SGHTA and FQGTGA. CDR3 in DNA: TGTGCCAGCAGCTTAACGTTAACCCGGAGAAACAATGAGCAGTTCTTC. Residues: CASSLTLTRRNNEQFF.

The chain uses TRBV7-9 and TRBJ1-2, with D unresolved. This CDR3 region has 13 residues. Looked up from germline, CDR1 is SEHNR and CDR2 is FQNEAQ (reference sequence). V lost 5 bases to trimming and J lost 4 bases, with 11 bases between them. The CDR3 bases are TGTGCCAGCAGCGCCGAGCCTCTCTATGGCTACACCTTC. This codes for CASSAEPLYGYTF.

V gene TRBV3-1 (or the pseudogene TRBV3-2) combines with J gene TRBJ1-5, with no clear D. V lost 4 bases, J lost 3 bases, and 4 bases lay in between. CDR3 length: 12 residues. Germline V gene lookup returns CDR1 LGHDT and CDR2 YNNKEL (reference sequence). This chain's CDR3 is CASSRANQPQHF. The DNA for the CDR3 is TGTGCCAGCAGCCGAGCCAATCAGCCCCAGCATTTT.

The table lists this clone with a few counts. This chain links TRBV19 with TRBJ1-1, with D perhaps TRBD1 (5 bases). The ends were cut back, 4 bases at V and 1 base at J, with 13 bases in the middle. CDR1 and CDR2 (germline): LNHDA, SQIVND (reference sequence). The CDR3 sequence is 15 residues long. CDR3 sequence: CASSTPGLQNTEAFF. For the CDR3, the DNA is TGTGCCAGTAGTACCCCGGGACTGCAGAACACTGAAGCTTTCTTT.

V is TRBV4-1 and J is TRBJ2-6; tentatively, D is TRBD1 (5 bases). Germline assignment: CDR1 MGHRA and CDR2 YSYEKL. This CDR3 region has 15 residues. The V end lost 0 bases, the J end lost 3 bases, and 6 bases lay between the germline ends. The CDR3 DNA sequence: TGCGCCAGCAGCCAAGAGGGGCTTGGGGCCAACGTCCTGACTTTC. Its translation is CASSQEGLGANVLTF.

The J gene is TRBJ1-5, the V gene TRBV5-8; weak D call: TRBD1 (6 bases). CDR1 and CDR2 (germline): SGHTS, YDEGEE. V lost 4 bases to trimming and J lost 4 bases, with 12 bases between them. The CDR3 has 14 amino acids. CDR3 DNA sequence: TGTGCCAGCAGCCCAGGGACAAGGAATCAGCCCCAGCATTTT. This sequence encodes CASSPGTRNQPQHF.

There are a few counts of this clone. CDR3 protein: CATSDADSLEAFF. The DNA for the CDR3 is TGTGCCACCAGTGATGCCGACAGTCTTGAAGCTTTCTTT. The V call is TRBV24-1, the J call TRBJ1-1; perhaps TRBD1 as D (5 bases). Germline CDR1 KGHDR, CDR2 SFDVKD. Trimming removed 3 bases at V and 7 bases at J, with 11 bases between. The CDR3 consists of 13 residues.

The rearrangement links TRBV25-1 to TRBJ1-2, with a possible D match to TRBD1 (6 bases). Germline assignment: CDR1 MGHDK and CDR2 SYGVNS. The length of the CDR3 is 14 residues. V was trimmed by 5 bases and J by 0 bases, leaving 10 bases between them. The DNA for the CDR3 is TGTGCCAGCAGTATCGGACAGCCTAACTATGGCTACACCTTC. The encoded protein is CASSIGQPNYGYTF.

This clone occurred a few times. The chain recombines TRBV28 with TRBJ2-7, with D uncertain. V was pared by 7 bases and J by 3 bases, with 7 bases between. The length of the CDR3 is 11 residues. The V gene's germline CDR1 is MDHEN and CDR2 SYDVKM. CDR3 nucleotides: TGTGCCAGCAACGACAACTACGAGCAGTACTTC. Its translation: CASNDNYEQYF.

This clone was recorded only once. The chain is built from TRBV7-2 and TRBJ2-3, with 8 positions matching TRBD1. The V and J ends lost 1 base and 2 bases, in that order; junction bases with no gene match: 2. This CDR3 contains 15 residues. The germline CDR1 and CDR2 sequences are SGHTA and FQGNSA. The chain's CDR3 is CASSLGDRITDTQYF. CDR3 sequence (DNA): TGTGCCAGCAGCTTAGGGGACAGGATCACAGATACGCAGTATTTT.

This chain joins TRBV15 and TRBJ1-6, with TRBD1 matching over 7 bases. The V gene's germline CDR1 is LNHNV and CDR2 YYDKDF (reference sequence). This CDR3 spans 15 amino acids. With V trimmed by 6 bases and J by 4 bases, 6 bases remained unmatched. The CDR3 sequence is CATSRTGLYNSPLHF. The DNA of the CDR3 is TGTGCCACCAGTAGGACAGGACTGTATAATTCACCCCTCCACTTT.